The 18 T cell receptor beta chains below were found in one sample sequenced in a study of T cells expressing NK-cell markers. TCRdb re-called the 5' RACE reads and shows each CDR3 protein once, DNA omitted. In total, the table holds about 170,000 distinct CDR3 sequences. Material for sequencing was blood T cells: a sorted CD56 or NKG2C T cell subset, CD4+ or CD8+ T cells, or bulk PBMC T cells (not recorded which). The receptor set was obtained from a man aged 18-75 years in good health.

The gene calls are TRBV6-1 and TRBJ2-5; the D call of TRBD2 rests on TCRdb alone, since no DNA is present to check it. CDR1 and CDR2 from the germline V gene are MNHNS and SASEGT. The CDR3 spans 15 residues. CDR3 sequence: CASMNSGGVQETQYF.

The gene calls are TRBV19 and TRBJ2-1; TCRdb gives TRBD1 as the D gene, but with no DNA this cannot be confirmed. The CDR3 has 14 amino acids. Per germline, CDR1 LNHDA and CDR2 SQIVND (reference sequence). The CDR3 protein is CASSMQGGYNEQFF. Complete variable domain (other parts from reference TRBV19 and TRBJ2-1): DGGITQSPKYLFRKEGQNVTLSCEQNLNHDAMYWYRQDPGQGLRLIYYSQIVNDFQKGDIAEGYSVSREKKESFPLTVTSAQKNPTAFYLCASSMQGGYNEQFFGPGTRLTVL.

The chain joins TRBV5-1 to TRBJ2-3; TCRdb selects TRBD2, and the lack of DNA leaves this call unchecked. This CDR3 region has 18 residues. CDR1 is SGHRS, CDR2 YFSETQ, per germline. The CDR3 spells CASSLRLAGGDASDTQYF. The full variable domain, its missing parts supplied by reference TRBV5-1 and TRBJ2-3, is KAGVTQTPRYLIKTRGQQVTLSCSPISGHRSVSWYQQTPGQGLQFLFEYFSETQRNKGNFPGRFSGRQFSNSRSEMNVSTLELGDSALYLCASSLRLAGGDASDTQYFGPGTRLTVL.

The gene calls are TRBV3-1 and TRBJ1-5. The CDR3 covers 15 residues. The germline V gene encodes CDR1 LGHDT and CDR2 YNNKEL (reference sequence). CDR3 sequence: CASSPDTRGNQPQHF. Drawing the rest from reference TRBV3-1 and TRBJ1-5, the complete variable domain is DTAVSQTPKYLVTQMGNDKSIKCEQNLGHDTMYWYKQDSKKFLKIMFSYNNKELIINETVPNRFSPKSPDKAHLNLHINSLELGDSAVYFCASSPDTRGNQPQHFGDGTRLSIL.

The rearrangement joins TRBV5-8 to TRBJ1-5. Germline values: CDR1 SGHTS, CDR2 YDEGEE. CDR3 length: 15 amino acids. This chain's CDR3 is CASTEGDTGNQPQHF.

The genes are TRBV6-1 and TRBJ1-2; the D call of TRBD1 rests on TCRdb alone, since no DNA is present to check it. The length of the CDR3 is 14 residues. Germline V gene lookup returns CDR1 MNHNS and CDR2 SASEGT. The CDR3 sequence is CASSADRGIYGYTF.

This chain uses TRBV27 with TRBJ1-5; TCRdb picks TRBD1, but there is no DNA to check that call. Per germline, CDR1 MNHEY and CDR2 SMNVEV (reference sequence). There are 14 residues in the CDR3. CDR3: CASSARVGNQPQHF.

The J gene is TRBJ2-3, the V gene TRBV20-1. This CDR3 region has 12 residues. Looked up from germline, CDR1 is DFQATT and CDR2 is SNEGSKA (reference sequence). The CDR3: CSARDMADTQYF.

The chain couples TRBV9 to TRBJ1-2; the D gene TCRdb calls, TRBD1, cannot be checked with no DNA. The length of the CDR3 is 16 residues. CDR1 and CDR2 from the germline V gene are SGDLS and YYNGEE. This CDR3 reads CASSGWRQEANYGYTF.

The chain employs TRBV6-5 and TRBJ1-3. The germline CDR1 and CDR2 sequences are MNHEY and SVGAGI. The CDR3 length is 18 residues. CDR3 sequence reads: CASSYSAEPLISGNTIYF.

J is TRBJ2-7 and V is TRBV20-1; TCRdb calls TRBD1, which cannot be checked without DNA. CDR1 and CDR2 from the germline V gene are DFQATT and SNEGSKA (reference sequence). The CDR3 length is 12 residues. CDR3 residues: CSARDWGAEQYF.

This chain uses TRBV28 with TRBJ1-5; TCRdb lists TRBD1, though no DNA is available to test this call. Germline lookup yields CDR1 MDHEN and CDR2 SYDVKM. The CDR3 totals 14 residues. The chain's CDR3 is CASSWRRQDQPQHF.

This chain uses TRBV4-1 with TRBJ2-6. The CDR3 is 14 amino acids. Per the germline V gene, CDR1 is MGHRA and CDR2 is YSYEKL. The CDR3 protein is CASSLGTGANVLTF.

The gene calls are TRBV27 and TRBJ1-5. The CDR3 length is 15 residues. Germline CDR1 is MNHEY and CDR2 is SMNVEV (reference sequence). This CDR3 is CASSLSSPSNQPQHF.

V is TRBV13 and J is TRBJ2-1; the D call of TRBD1 rests on TCRdb alone, since no DNA is present to check it. The germline gives CDR1 PRHDT, CDR2 FYEKMQ (reference sequence). The CDR3 is 19 amino acids. CDR3 sequence: CASSINIGKVLGGYNEQFF.

J is TRBJ2-7 and V is TRBV7-9. The CDR3 covers 13 residues. CDR1 SEHNR and CDR2 FQNEAQ come from the germline V gene (reference sequence). The CDR3 sequence: CASRTADAYEQYF.

This chain links TRBV7-6 with TRBJ2-3; the TCRdb call, TRBD2, lacks DNA for checking. The CDR3 consists of 13 residues. The germline CDR1 and CDR2 sequences are SGHVS and FNYEAQ. CDR3 in amino acids: CASSPGGTSLQYF.

The chain employs TRBV28 and TRBJ2-5; no DNA is available, so the TRBD1 call from TCRdb remains unchecked. CDR1 MDHEN and CDR2 SYDVKM come from the germline V gene. The CDR3 sequence is 19 residues long. The CDR3 here is CASSSPDFDPMGLKETQYF.